A selection of T cell receptor beta chains follows, all from one sample in a study of blood T cell repertoires in COVID-19. TCRdb's table, derived via immunoSEQ multiplex PCR, lists solely in-frame clones and lacks some. The data contain some 58,000 clones, roughly 91% of them singletons. The sequenced sample was peripheral blood. Receptors were obtained from a man aged 50-60 years with active COVID-19. CDR3s include the opening cysteine and the closing phenylalanine or tryptophan. The D gene is left open where the match is weak. Expanded clones get a size class; other rows say once, few or many, or leave the size out.

V: TRBV30; J: TRBJ1-5; size: few; D: NA; DNA: TGTGCCTGGAGTTCTAAGGGGAATCAGCCCCAGCATTTT; CDR3: CAWSSKGNQPQHF
V: TRBV9; J: TRBJ2-6; size: NA; D: TRBD2; DNA: TGTGCCAGCAGCGTTGATCGGGACGGGGGGTTTCCTGGGGCCAACGTCCTGACTTTC; CDR3: CASSVDRDGGFPGANVLTF
V: TRBV30; J: TRBJ1-3; size: NA; D: TRBD1; DNA: TGTGCCTGGGGACAGGGTACGGGAAACACCATATATTTT; CDR3: CAWGQGTGNTIYF
V: TRBV5-6; J: TRBJ2-3; size: NA; D: NA; DNA: TGTGCCAGCAGCCCTGGGGGGGGGCCCCCAGATACGCAGTATTTT; CDR3: CASSPGGGPPDTQYF
V: TRBV5-1; J: TRBJ2-3; size: NA; D: TRBD2; DNA: TGCGCCAGCAGCTTGGATCCAGCGGGAGGGCCCCATACGCAGTATTTT; CDR3: CASSLDPAGGPHTQYF
V: TRBV5-1; J: TRBJ2-3; size: once; D: TRBD1; DNA: TGCGCCAGCAGCTCCCGGGACAGGGGGCTCTCAGATACGCAGTATTTT; CDR3: CASSSRDRGLSDTQYF
V: TRBV6-2/TRBV6-3; J: TRBJ1-5; size: NA; D: TRBD1; DNA: TGTGCCAGCAGTAGAGGACAGGCAGATAGCAATCAGCCCCAGCATTTT; CDR3: CASSRGQADSNQPQHF
V: TRBV2; J: TRBJ1-5; size: NA; D: NA; DNA: TGTGCCAGCAAACCCGGGTATGGAAATCAGCCCCAGCATTTT; CDR3: CASKPGYGNQPQHF
V: TRBV29-1; J: TRBJ1-2; size: NA; D: NA; DNA: TGCAGCGTGCTATTTGAGGAGAGAGCGAACTATGGCTACACCTTC; CDR3: CSVLFEERANYGYTF
V: TRBV7-3; J: TRBJ2-7; size: NA; D: TRBD1; DNA: TGTGCCAGCAGCTTCCAGGGGGCGGCTTATAGCGAGCAGTACTTC; CDR3: CASSFQGAAYSEQYF
V: TRBV29-1; J: TRBJ1-2; size: NA; D: NA; DNA: TGCAGCGTTGAATCGGGACAAATTCGGAACACCTTC; CDR3: CSVESGQIRNTF
V: TRBV7-2; J: TRBJ2-5; size: NA; D: TRBD2; DNA: TGTGCCAGCAGCCCGGGGACTAGCGGGGGGTATCAAGAGACCCAGTACTTC; CDR3: CASSPGTSGGYQETQYF
V: TRBV28; J: TRBJ2-3; size: NA; D: TRBD1; DNA: TGTGCCAGCAGTCCGACAGGGTCCGATACGCAGTATTTT; CDR3: CASSPTGSDTQYF
V: TRBV6-1; J: TRBJ2-2; size: NA; D: NA; DNA: TGTGCCAGCAGTGAAGAGGGGTTTGGCGGTAGGAACACCGGGGAGCTGTTTTTT; CDR3: CASSEEGFGGRNTGELFF
V: TRBV4-2; J: TRBJ2-1; size: once; D: TRBD2; DNA: TGTGCCAGCAGCCAAGCGTTTGCGGGAGACGGGAATGAGCAGTTCTTC; CDR3: CASSQAFAGDGNEQFF
V: TRBV4-2; J: TRBJ2-3; size: NA; D: NA; DNA: TGTGCCAGCAGCCAAGCCTCTCGGGATACGCAGTATTTT; CDR3: CASSQASRDTQYF
V: TRBV5-1; J: TRBJ2-5; size: NA; D: NA; DNA: TGCGCCAGCAGCCGCGAGGGATTAGCAGGCATTCAAGAGACCCAGTACTTC; CDR3: CASSREGLAGIQETQYF
V: TRBV28; J: TRBJ2-2; size: once; D: TRBD2; DNA: TGTGCCAGCTGGGGGCCAGCGGCTAGCGGGAGATCTGTGAACACCGGGGAGCTGTTTTTT; CDR3: CASWGPAASGRSVNTGELFF
V: TRBV7-4; J: TRBJ2-3; size: NA; D: NA; DNA: TGTGCCAGCAGCTTAGGGGGTTATGAGGGAGATACGCAGTATTTT; CDR3: CASSLGGYEGDTQYF
V: TRBV6-5; J: TRBJ1-2; size: NA; D: NA; DNA: TGTGCCAGCATTCGACGAGAAGGGGCGGGAGGCTACACCTTC; CDR3: CASIRREGAGGYTF
V: TRBV9; J: TRBJ2-5; size: NA; D: TRBD2; DNA: TGTGCCAGCAGCGTAACCTGGACTAGCGGGCAAGAGACCCAGTACTTC; CDR3: CASSVTWTSGQETQYF
V: TRBV5-4; J: TRBJ2-1; size: NA; D: NA; DNA: TGTGCCAGCAGCGGAGCCGGCGAGCAGTTCTTC; CDR3: CASSGAGEQFF
V: TRBV27; J: TRBJ1-4; size: NA; D: NA; DNA: TGTGCCAGCAGTTTATTAGGTGGAGTCAAGGGGCCTAATGAAAAACTGTTTTTT; CDR3: CASSLLGGVKGPNEKLFF
V: TRBV24-1; J: TRBJ2-7; size: NA; D: NA; DNA: TGTGCCACCAGTGATCCGCGCGGGGAGGCCGGTGTTCGGTACTTC; CDR3: CATSDPRGEAGVRYF
V: TRBV15; J: TRBJ1-5; size: NA; D: NA; DNA: TGTGCCACCAGCAGAGATTCAAGGGCAGGGAGGCAGCCCCAGCATTTT; CDR3: CATSRDSRAGRQPQHF